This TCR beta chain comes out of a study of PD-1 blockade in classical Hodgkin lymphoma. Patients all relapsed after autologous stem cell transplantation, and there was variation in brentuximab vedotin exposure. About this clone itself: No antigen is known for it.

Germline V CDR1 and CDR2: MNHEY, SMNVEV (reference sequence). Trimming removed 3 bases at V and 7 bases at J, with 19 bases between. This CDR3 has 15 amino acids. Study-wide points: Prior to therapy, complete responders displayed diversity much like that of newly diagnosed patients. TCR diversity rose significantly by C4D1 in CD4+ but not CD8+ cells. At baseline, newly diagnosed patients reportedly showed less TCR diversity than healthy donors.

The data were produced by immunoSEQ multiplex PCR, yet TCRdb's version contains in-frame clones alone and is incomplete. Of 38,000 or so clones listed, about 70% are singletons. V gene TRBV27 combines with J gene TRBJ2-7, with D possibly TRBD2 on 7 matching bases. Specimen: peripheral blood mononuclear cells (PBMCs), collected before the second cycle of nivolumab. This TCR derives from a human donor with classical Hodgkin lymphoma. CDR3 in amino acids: CASSFRGARLGEQYF. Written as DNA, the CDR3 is TGTGCCAGCAGTTTCCGGGGGGCCAGGCTCGGTGAGCAGTACTTC.